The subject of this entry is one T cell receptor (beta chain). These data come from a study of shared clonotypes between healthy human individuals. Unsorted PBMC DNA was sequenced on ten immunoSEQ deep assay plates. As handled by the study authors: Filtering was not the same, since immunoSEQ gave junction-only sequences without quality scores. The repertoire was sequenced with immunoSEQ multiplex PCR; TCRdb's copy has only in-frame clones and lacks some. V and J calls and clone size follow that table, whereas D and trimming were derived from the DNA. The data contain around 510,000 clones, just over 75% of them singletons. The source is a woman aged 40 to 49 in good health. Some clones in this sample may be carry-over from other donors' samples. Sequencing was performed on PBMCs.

CDR3 DNA: TGTGCCAGTAGTATATGGGGACAGGGGAACACTGAAGCTTTCTTT. This codes for CASSIWGQGNTEAFF. The chain combines TRBV19 with TRBJ1-1, with 9 bases lining up with TRBD1. This CDR3 has 15 amino acids. Germline V gene data show CDR1 as LNHDA and CDR2 as SQIVND (reference sequence). Unmatched junction bases numbered 2, after V lost 2 bases and J lost 1 base.